This TCR beta chain was captured by sequencing in a study of cytomegalovirus exposure and HLA in healthy donors. The wider study: The 95 to 150 validation repertoires were produced on the same platform as the 670 or so repertoires of the first cohort. This was reported in a later analysis.

The method was immunoSEQ multiplex PCR; TCRdb's version includes in-frame clones alone and lacks a portion of them. The sample lists fewer than 250,000 clones, around 80% occurring once. Study-wide points: The authors enumerated around 150 TCR beta chains as linked to cytomegalovirus. Most TCR sequences were rare, but some public TCRs occurred in many donors.

This clone was picked up one time. Its matching antigen is unknown. CDR1 MGHRA and CDR2 YSYEKL come from the germline V gene. The CDR3 has 13 amino acids. V lost 2 bases, J lost 5 bases, and 7 bases lay in between. The chain couples TRBV4-1 to TRBJ1-5; D is ambiguous. Material for sequencing was PBMCs. The receptor comes from a woman between 25 and 40 years old in good health and CMV-seropositive. CDR3 sequence: CASSQQIDQPQHF. The CDR3, as DNA: TGCGCCAGCAGCCAACAGATCGATCAGCCCCAGCATTTT.